The T cell receptor (beta chain) described here comes from a study of PD-L1 blockade in urothelial cancer. Study at large: Starting in the mid-2010s, patients were given atezolizumab (1,200 mg intravenously every 3 weeks). About 85% of the roughly 29 patients were men whose urothelial cancer was bladder-origin. The median T cell count in blood samples was about 140,000.

Here immunoSEQ multiplex PCR was the method, and the copy in TCRdb shows in-frame clones only, minus some. The sample lists 35,000 to 45,000 clones, around nine tenths seen once, with roughly an eighth in the top ten. Pretreatment and on-treatment blood mononuclear cell samples were taken, totaling between 1 and 8 time points per patient. Looked up from germline, CDR1 is LNHDA and CDR2 is SQIVND (reference sequence). The CDR3 extends over 19 amino acids. V lost 4 bases, J lost 5 bases, and 15 bases stayed unmatched. The sequence was obtained from a woman between 55 and 75 years old with urothelial cancer. The V and J genes are TRBV19 and TRBJ2-3, with TRBD2 matching over 13 bases. The sample was PBMCs, taken around atezolizumab (anti-PD-L1) treatment. CDR3 sequence (DNA): TGTGCCAGTAGTACCCTAGCCCCTGGACTAGCGGGGGCTGGAGATACGCAGTATTTT. The encoded protein is CASSTLAPGLAGAGDTQYF. The full variable domain, rest sourced from reference TRBV19 and TRBJ2-3, is DGGITQSPKYLFRKEGQNVTLSCEQNLNHDAMYWYRQDPGQGLRLIYYSQIVNDFQKGDIAEGYSVSREKKESFPLTVTSAQKNPTAFYLCASSTLAPGLAGAGDTQYFGPGTRLTVL.